This passage covers 14 T cell receptor beta chains from one sample sequenced in a study of blood T cells in healthy people across ages. Primers used in a second PCR of about 7 to 12 cycles were a sample-barcoded 5' primer and a J-beta primer mix. TCRdb reprocessed the 5' RACE reads via MiXCR and lists one record per CDR3 protein. The repertoire includes around 1,500,000 distinct CDR3 sequences, 40% to 50% of them detected once, and roughly 7.7% sits in the top ten. Sample: blood. These receptors came from a young woman in good health.

This clonotype showed up just a few times. The chain joins TRBV6-5 to TRBJ2-5; 8 bases are shared with TRBD1. The DNA end is more similar to TRBJ2-7, so the J call may be wrong. This CDR3 contains 15 residues. Germline CDR1 reads MNHEY; CDR2 reads SVGAGI. CDR3 DNA sequence: TGTGCCAGCAGTGACACAGGGGGGTCCCCCTACGAGCAGTACTTC. This translates into CASSDTGGSPYEQYF.

This clonotype came up a few times. The rearrangement links TRBV15 to TRBJ2-3, with D possibly matching TRBD2 (5 bases). From germline, CDR1 is LNHNV and CDR2 YYDKDF (reference sequence). CDR3 length: 15 residues. The germline V and J ends were trimmed by 5 bases and 2 bases, with 14 bases remaining between them. In DNA, the CDR3 is TGTGCCACCAGCGATAAGCGGAGCCTCACAGATACGCAGTATTTT. It encodes CATSDKRSLTDTQYF. The full variable domain, completed using reference TRBV15 and TRBJ2-3, is DAMVIQNPRYQVTQFGKPVTLSCSQTLNHNVMYWYQQKSSQAPKLLFHYYDKDFNNEADTPDNFQSRRPNTSFCFLDIRSPGLGDTAMYLCATSDKRSLTDTQYFGPGTRLTVL.

The chain has TRBV3-1 and TRBJ1-5; D gene ambiguous. CDR1 LGHDT and CDR2 YNNKEL come from the germline V gene (reference sequence). V was pared by 2 bases and J by 2 bases, with 10 bases between. This CDR3 has 15 residues. CDR3 DNA sequence: TGTGCCAGCAGCCAATCCGGTTCAGGCAATCAGCCCCAGCATTTT. Protein: CASSQSGSGNQPQHF.

This chain connects TRBV12-3 or TRBV12-4 to TRBJ1-4, with D unclear. The V gene lost 6 bases and the J gene lost 4 bases, with 9 bases spanning the gap. CDR3 length equals 13 residues. CDR3 sequence: CASRWIFNEKLFF. The CDR3, as DNA: TGTGCCAGCAGGTGGATCTTTAATGAAAAACTGTTTTTT.

This clonotype has only a few counts. This rearrangement joins TRBV20-1 to TRBJ2-3; TRBD2 aligns across 12 bases. CDR3 length: 16 amino acids. Germline V gene data show CDR1 as DFQATT and CDR2 as SNEGSKA (reference sequence). Trimming removed 6 bases from V and 1 base from J; junction bases left unmatched: 8. This chain's CDR3 is CSAVGLAGSRTDTQYF. For the CDR3, the DNA is TGCAGTGCCGTTGGACTAGCGGGATCTCGCACAGATACGCAGTATTTT.

The chain couples TRBV7-9 to TRBJ1-1; D remains ambiguous. Germline V gene data show CDR1 as SEHNR and CDR2 as FQNEAQ (reference sequence). The CDR3 length is 13 residues. Trimming stripped 7 bases from V and 4 bases from J, with 13 bases between. The CDR3 sequence: CASTFGGSTEAFF. CDR3 DNA: TGTGCCAGCACTTTCGGAGGGAGCACTGAAGCTTTCTTT.

This clonotype was detected ten times or more. The chain joins TRBV14 to TRBJ2-3; D is ambiguous. Trimming removed 0 bases from V and 8 bases from J, with 9 bases in between. In germline, CDR1 is SGHDN, CDR2 FVKESK. The CDR3 extends over 13 amino acids. The CDR3 DNA sequence: TGTGCCAGCAGCCAAGATCTGACGGGTACGCAGTATTTT. Protein sequence: CASSQDLTGTQYF.

The table lists this clonotype with a few counts. This chain's CDR3 is CASSLNTGTSGLGQYF. The CDR3 nucleotides are TGCGCCAGCAGCCTCAACACCGGGACTAGCGGGCTCGGGCAGTACTTC. This chain uses TRBV4-1 with TRBJ2-5; 12 nucleotides align to TRBD2. Trimming removed 4 bases from V and 11 bases from J; junction bases left unmatched: 14. Germline CDR1 MGHRA, CDR2 YSYEKL. The CDR3 loop spans 16 amino acids.

To note about this clonotype: This CDR3 is missing its conserved last phenylalanine or tryptophan, likely due to a read error. V is TRBV12-3 or TRBV12-4 and J is TRBJ2-1, with TRBD2 as a possible D gene (5 bases). V was pared by 1 base and J by 5 bases, with 6 bases between. The CDR3 covers 13 residues. CDR3 nucleotide sequence: TGTGCCAGCAGTTTAGGGGAGAACAATGAGCAGTTCATC. Protein sequence: CASSLGENNEQFI.

This clonotype has a handful of counts. The rearrangement uses TRBV20-1 and TRBJ2-3, with D tentatively TRBD2 (6 bases). The CDR3 has 15 residues. V was pared by 6 bases and J by 2 bases, with 18 bases between. CDR1 DFQATT and CDR2 SNEGSKA come from the germline V gene (reference sequence). The CDR3 nucleotides read TGCAGTGCCGACGGCTCCCGGGAGTACACAGATACGCAGTATTTT. As protein: CSADGSREYTDTQYF.

The chain recombines TRBV6-8 with TRBJ2-4; the D gene is possibly TRBD2 (6 bases). TRBJ2-7 matches the DNA end more closely, so the J call is doubtful. From germline, CDR1 is MNHGY and CDR2 SAAAGT. The CDR3 is 18 amino acids. The CDR3 DNA is TGTGCCAGCAGTTACTCACTCGCAGAACCGGGACTGAGAGACGAGCAGTACTTC. Encoded protein: CASSYSLAEPGLRDEQYF.

This clonotype has a handful of counts. The chain has TRBV7-9 and TRBJ1-6; D possibly corresponds to TRBD1 (5 bases). Trimming took 5 bases from V and 2 from J, leaving 10 bases between them. Germline V gene data show CDR1 as SEHNR and CDR2 as FQNEAQ (reference sequence). The CDR3 is made up of 15 amino acids. The CDR3 bases are TGTGCCAGCAGCCCCGGGGCAACCTATAATTCACCCCTCCACTTT. This sequence encodes CASSPGATYNSPLHF.

J is TRBJ2-3 and V is TRBV30; D is undetermined. This CDR3 is 12 amino acids long. Trimming cost V 0 bases and J 7 bases, with 8 bases left between them. Germline CDR1 GTSNPN, CDR2 SVGIG (reference sequence). The CDR3 coding sequence is TGTGCCTGGAGTGTTGTCCCTTATACGCAGTATTTT. This codes for CAWSVVPYTQYF.

With regard to this clonotype: A read error may be the cause here, since a much bigger clone is one base away. V usage is TRBV27 and J usage is TRBJ2-1, with 10 bases aligning to TRBD2. The J call may not be correct, given that the DNA end is closer to TRBJ2-7. The length of the CDR3 is 14 residues. Germline values: CDR1 MNHEY, CDR2 SMNVEV (reference sequence). The CDR3 reads CASSSTSGYNEQYF. CDR3 sequence (DNA): TGTGCCAGCAGTTCGACTAGCGGGTACAATGAGCAGTACTTC.